The clone carrying this TCR beta chain showed up just a few times. From RNA transcripts, TCR beta CDR3 regions were amplified. In the first-round RT-PCR of the TCR CDR3, the HTBI primer set was used. TCRdb fed the multiplex PCR reads into MiXCR, producing one record per CDR3 protein. The data show about half a million distinct CDR3 sequences, less than 25% seen once. Calling Graves' hyperthyroidism stable meant ophthalmopathy did not progress within 18 months. The diagnostic basis comprised clinical symptoms, serum thyroxine and TRAb, thyroid ultrasound and orbital computed tomography. This entry belongs to a study of T cells in Graves' hyperthyroidism and ophthalmopathy. The length of the CDR3 is 15 residues. J lost 3 bases, V lost 4 bases, and 5 bases had no gene match. Germline CDR1 SNHLY, CDR2 FYNNEI.

The specimen sequenced was blood. This chain joins TRBV2 and TRBJ2-2; TRBD1 matches at 7 bases. This TCR derives from a man younger than 35 with Graves' hyperthyroidism. The CDR3 nucleotides are TGTGCCAGCAGTGGCAACAGGGGCCACACCGGGGAGCTGTTTTTT. It encodes CASSGNRGHTGELFF.